Shown below are 18 T cell receptor beta chains from a single sample sequenced in a study of cytomegalovirus exposure and HLA in healthy donors. Primers: 60 Vbeta forward and 13 Jbeta reverse. The method was immunoSEQ multiplex PCR; TCRdb's version includes in-frame clones alone and lacks a portion of them. The sample has 150,000 to 200,000 clones, around 80% seen once; the top ten hold more than 1.5%. The sample consisted of PBMCs. These receptors were collected from a man in his forties in good health and CMV-seronegative.

The chain uses TRBV7-9 and TRBJ2-7, with 8 bases matching TRBD1. This CDR3 is built from 16 residues. The germline CDR1 and CDR2 sequences are SEHNR and FQNEAQ (reference sequence). V lost 5 bases to trimming and J lost 4 bases; unmatched junction nucleotides: 13. CDR3 protein: CASSPHVGTGEYEQYF. For the CDR3, the DNA is TGTGCCAGCAGCCCCCACGTAGGGACAGGAGAGTACGAGCAGTACTTC.

The chain uses TRBV5-4 and TRBJ2-3; 9 bases align to TRBD1. V lost 10 bases and J lost 4; bases outside the gene matches: 10. This CDR3 has 14 residues. Germline V lookup: CDR1 SGHNT, CDR2 YYREEE (reference sequence). CDR3 sequence reads: CALGGDRVADTQYF. DNA for the CDR3: TGTGCCCTAGGGGGGGACAGGGTGGCAGATACGCAGTATTTT.

The chain combines TRBV2 with TRBJ2-2, with TRBD2 matching over 8 bases. The CDR3 consists of 16 residues. With V trimmed by 4 bases and J by 0 bases, 4 bases remained unmatched. Germline V gene data show CDR1 as SNHLY and CDR2 as FYNNEI. The CDR3 DNA reads as TGTGCCAGCAGTGTACGCGGGGGGCCGAACACCGGGGAGCTGTTTTTT. Residues: CASSVRGGPNTGELFF.

The rearrangement uses TRBV30 and TRBJ2-3; weak D call: TRBD1 (5 bases). The CDR3 loop spans 14 amino acids. Germline values: CDR1 GTSNPN, CDR2 SVGIG (reference sequence). Trimming removed 3 bases at V and 4 bases at J, with 14 bases between. The CDR3 spells CAWRGQALSDTQYF. CDR3 nucleotide sequence: TGTGCCTGGAGGGGGCAGGCCTTATCAGATACGCAGTATTTT.

The chain employs TRBV4-3 and TRBJ2-1; TRBD2 agrees at 9 bases. Trimming took 0 bases from V and 4 from J; bases not matched to a gene: 10. CDR3 length equals 18 residues. Germline V gives CDR1 LGHNA, CDR2 YSLEER. In DNA form, the CDR3 reads TGCGCCAGCAGCCAAGATGAAGGTAGCGGGGGTCCTTACAATGAGCAGTTCTTC. Translating it yields CASSQDEGSGGPYNEQFF.

The genes are TRBV28 and TRBJ1-2, with D perhaps TRBD1 (5 bases). Trimming left V 2 bases short and J 4 bases short, with 11 bases between. The CDR3 is made up of 14 amino acids. CDR1 is MDHEN, CDR2 SYDVKM, per germline. The CDR3 sequence: CASSLEGAFYGYTF. Written as DNA, the CDR3 is TGTGCCAGCAGTTTAGAAGGGGCCTTCTATGGCTACACCTTC.

The DNA of the CDR3 is TGTGCCAGCAGACTCACCCCGAGGGCAGGGGGTTTTGGGCAGCCCCAGCATTTT. Amino acid sequence: CASRLTPRAGGFGQPQHF. The chain employs TRBV6-7 and TRBJ1-5, with 7 bases that match TRBD1. TRBV6-7 qualifies as an ORF whose function is uncertain. The CDR3 sequence is 18 residues long. V gave up 6 bases and J gave up 7 bases; unmatched junction bases: 21.

There are a few counts of this clone. At the DNA level, this CDR3 is encoded by other sequences in the same sample as well. The chain links TRBV18 to TRBJ1-4, with 8 positions matching TRBD1. CDR3 length: 14 residues. Germline assignment: CDR1 KGHSH and CDR2 LQKENI. V shed 2 bases, J shed 8 bases, and the junction held 4 bases outside the gene matches. The CDR3 here is CASSPGTGNEKLFF. Here the CDR3 DNA reads TGTGCCAGCTCACCAGGGACAGGAAACGAAAAACTGTTTTTT.

This chain joins TRBV2 and TRBJ2-3, with D perhaps TRBD2 (7 bases). Trimming stripped 4 bases from V and 0 bases from J, with 17 bases between. The CDR3 has 17 amino acids. Germline V CDR1 and CDR2: SNHLY, FYNNEI. The CDR3 nucleotides read TGTGCCAGCAGTGTTATGGGGGGGACAAGGAGCACAGATACGCAGTATTTT. It is translated as CASSVMGGTRSTDTQYF. The full variable domain, completed using reference TRBV2 and TRBJ2-3, is EPEVTQTPSHQVTQMGQEVILRCVPISNHLYFYWYRQILGQKVEFLVSFYNNEISEKSEIFDDQFSVERPDGSNFTLKIRSTKLEDSAMYFCASSVMGGTRSTDTQYFGPGTRLTVL.

This chain links TRBV15 with TRBJ2-7; TRBD1 aligns across 7 bases. Per germline, CDR1 LNHNV and CDR2 YYDKDF (reference sequence). The J segment lost 1 base and the V segment lost 0 bases, leaving 3 bases of the junction unmatched. CDR3 length equals 15 residues. DNA of the CDR3: TGTGCCACCAGCAGAGATAGGGGGCCTTCCTACGAGCAGTACTTC. The encoded protein is CATSRDRGPSYEQYF.

This clone occurred once. V is TRBV7-2 and J is TRBJ2-5, with 12 bases matching TRBD2. Per the germline V gene, CDR1 is SGHTA and CDR2 is FQGNSA. This CDR3 region has 15 residues. With 7 bases clipped from V and 1 base from J, the junction kept 4 bases outside the gene matches. The CDR3 loop is CASNPSGGGQETQYF. The CDR3 DNA sequence: TGTGCCAGCAACCCTAGCGGGGGGGGCCAAGAGACCCAGTACTTC.

CDR3 in DNA: TGTGCCAGCAGGTTCCCAGGGATCGAGACCCAGTACTTC. It is translated as CASRFPGIETQYF. The rearrangement links TRBV25-1 to TRBJ2-5, with D tentatively TRBD1 (5 bases). This CDR3 is 13 amino acids long. The germline gives CDR1 MGHDK, CDR2 SYGVNS. V lost 6 bases, J lost 5 bases, and 13 bases lay in between.

The chain couples TRBV19 to TRBJ2-7; TRBD2 matches at 12 bases. Germline CDR1 reads LNHDA; CDR2 reads SQIVND (reference sequence). The length of the CDR3 is 17 residues. V gave up 4 bases and J gave up 2 bases; unmatched junction bases: 9. In DNA form, the CDR3 reads TGTGCCAGTAGTAAGACTAGCGGGGGAAGGTTAACCTACGAGCAGTACTTC. Translating it yields CASSKTSGGRLTYEQYF. The full variable domain, with the rest looked up from reference TRBV19 and TRBJ2-7, is DGGITQSPKYLFRKEGQNVTLSCEQNLNHDAMYWYRQDPGQGLRLIYYSQIVNDFQKGDIAEGYSVSREKKESFPLTVTSAQKNPTAFYLCASSKTSGGRLTYEQYFGPGTRLTVT.

V is TRBV29-1 and J is TRBJ1-4; no definite D call. CDR3 length: 13 amino acids. Trimming pared 7 bases from V and 8 bases from J, leaving 17 bases between. Germline V gene sequence: CDR1 SQVTM, CDR2 ANQGSEA. CDR3 in amino acids: CSAAEIGREKLFF. CDR3 DNA: TGCAGCGCTGCGGAGATCGGGAGGGAAAAACTGTTTTTT.

The chain combines TRBV30 with TRBJ2-6; D is possibly TRBD1 (5 bases). Per germline, CDR1 GTSNPN and CDR2 SVGIG (reference sequence). V was shortened by 5 bases and J by 8 bases, with 10 bases between the two germline ends. There are 12 residues in the CDR3. Written as DNA, the CDR3 is TGTGCCTGGGGAAAGGGGCCCAACGTCCTGACTTTC. Protein product: CAWGKGPNVLTF.

V usage is TRBV5-1 and J usage is TRBJ2-5; 11 bases fit TRBD2. V shed 4 bases, J shed 4 bases, and the junction held 6 bases outside the gene matches. Germline CDR1 SGHRS, CDR2 YFSETQ. This CDR3 region has 15 residues. CDR3 nucleotides: TGCGCCAGCAGCCGGCGACTAGCGGGAAGAGAGACCCAGTACTTC. Translating it yields CASSRRLAGRETQYF.

V is TRBV6-5 and J is TRBJ1-2, with 10 bases identical to TRBD1. Per the germline V gene, CDR1 is MNHEY and CDR2 is SVGAGI. V was pared by 2 bases and J by 6 bases, with 6 bases of the junction left unmatched. CDR3 length: 15 residues. CDR3 DNA sequence: TGTGCCAGCAGTTACCGGGACAGGGGTTACGATGGCTACACCTTC. It encodes CASSYRDRGYDGYTF.

V usage is TRBV4-3 and J usage is TRBJ2-2; 9 bases are shared with TRBD2. The CDR3 length is 19 residues. The ends lost 2 bases at V and 7 bases at J; junction bases unmatched: 17. Germline CDR1 is LGHNA and CDR2 is YSLEER. This chain's CDR3 is CASSQRWYDSGRGSGELFF. The CDR3 coding sequence is TGCGCCAGCAGCCAAAGATGGTATGATAGCGGGAGAGGCAGCGGGGAGCTGTTTTTT.